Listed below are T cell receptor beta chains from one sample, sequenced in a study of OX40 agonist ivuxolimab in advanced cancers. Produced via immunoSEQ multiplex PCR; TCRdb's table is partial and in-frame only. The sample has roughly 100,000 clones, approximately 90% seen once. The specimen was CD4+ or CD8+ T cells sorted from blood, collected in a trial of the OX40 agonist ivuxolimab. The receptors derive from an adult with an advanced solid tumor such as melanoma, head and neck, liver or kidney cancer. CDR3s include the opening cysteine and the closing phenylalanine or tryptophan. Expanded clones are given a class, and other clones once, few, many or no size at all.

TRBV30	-	CAWTQLRDTQYF
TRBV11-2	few	CASSPLRGRGGKEQYF
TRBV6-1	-	CASSEAGSPPRAQHF
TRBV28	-	CASSLEETQYF
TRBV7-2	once	CASSPQGRTEKLFF
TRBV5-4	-	CASSTGGGLADEAFF
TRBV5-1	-	CASSSSAGGPVETQYF
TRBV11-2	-	CASSLSGTYQETQYF
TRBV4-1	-	CASSQDRGGRLNTEAFF
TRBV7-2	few	CASSSYEEQYF
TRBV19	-	CASSLGGTVENIQYF
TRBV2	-	CASSDLLAGDLQETQYF
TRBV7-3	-	CASSRESTQYF
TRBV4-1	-	CASSLGPGRTYNEQFF
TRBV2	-	CASAGPEGETQYF
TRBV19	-	CASQGQSWYSNQPQHF
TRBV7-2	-	CAGGDSSPLHF
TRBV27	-	CASSPRMTGANVLTF
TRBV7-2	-	CASSLRGSYEQYF
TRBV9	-	CASSSIDGDTDTQYF
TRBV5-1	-	CASSFSVETQYF
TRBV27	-	CASSLIMSRESYNSPLHF
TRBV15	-	CATSRGGTGNQPQHF
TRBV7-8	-	CASSLGGRTVDEKLFF
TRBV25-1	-	CASSDGGIDDTIYF
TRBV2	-	CASSDPQGRGETQYF
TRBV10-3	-	CAISESGRSNKYF
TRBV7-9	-	CASSPAERGRGDTQYF
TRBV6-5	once	CASSYSISTLYHEQYF
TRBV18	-	CASSPRSQETQYF
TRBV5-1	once	CASSDRDRGQSEQYF